The sample holds many counts of the clone carrying this TCR beta chain. A library of TCRbeta sequences, prepared with unique molecular identifiers, was generated. In TCRdb, the PCR reads were re-called with MiXCR into one record per CDR3 protein. Counted here are 120,000 or so distinct CDR3 sequences, around 10% occurring once; the ten biggest clones make up over 8%. This entry is derived from a study of T-cell reconstitution after alpha-beta-depleted transplantation in children. The CDR3 covers 15 residues. The V segment lost 5 bases and the J segment 9 bases; nucleotides outside the gene matches: 10.

This clonotype was obtained from a human donor who donated a stem cell graft to a child with acute lymphoblastic leukemia. This chain joins TRBV12-3 or TRBV12-4 and TRBJ1-6; 7 positions agree with TRBD1. This specimen was PBMCs from the stem cell graft donor, taken from the stem cell graft. CDR3 region: CASSRGQTGRSPLHF. The CDR3 coding sequence is TGTGCCAGCAGTCGGGGACAGACCGGACGTTCACCCCTCCACTTT.